The sequence of this TCR beta chain was determined in a study of T cell responses to AZD1222 COVID-19 vaccine. Study at large: Pooling of second doses given at about 4 or about 12 weeks was done.

Clones were read by immunoSEQ multiplex PCR, and TCRdb kept only the in-frame ones, dropping some. The data show over 95,000 clones, about 90% seen once. The CDR3 spans 13 residues. Germline assignment: CDR1 SGHTA and CDR2 FQGNSA. Trimming cost V 2 bases and J 6 bases, with 10 bases left between them. The TCR comes from an adult in good health. This chain connects TRBV7-2 to TRBJ1-2; TRBD1 might be the D (5 bases). Here the sequenced sample was peripheral blood, taken on day 0 of AZD1222 vaccination. As DNA, the CDR3 is TGTGCCAGCAGCTTACAATCAGGGAATGGCTACACCTTC. As protein: CASSLQSGNGYTF.